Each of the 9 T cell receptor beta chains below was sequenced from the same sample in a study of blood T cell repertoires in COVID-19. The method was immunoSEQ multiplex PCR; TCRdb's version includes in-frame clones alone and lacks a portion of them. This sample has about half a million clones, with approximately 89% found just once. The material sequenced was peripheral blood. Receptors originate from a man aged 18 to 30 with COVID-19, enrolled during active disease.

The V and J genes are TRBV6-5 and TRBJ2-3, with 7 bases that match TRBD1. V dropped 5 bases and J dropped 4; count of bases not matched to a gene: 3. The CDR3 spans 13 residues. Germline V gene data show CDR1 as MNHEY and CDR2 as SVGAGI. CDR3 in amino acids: CASSHGQADTQYF. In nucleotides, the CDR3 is TGTGCCAGCAGTCATGGACAGGCAGATACGCAGTATTTT.

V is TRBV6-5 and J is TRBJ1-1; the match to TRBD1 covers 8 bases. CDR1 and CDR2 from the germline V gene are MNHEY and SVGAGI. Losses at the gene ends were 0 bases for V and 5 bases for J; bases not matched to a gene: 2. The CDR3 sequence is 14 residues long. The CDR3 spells CASSYSYRGTEAFF. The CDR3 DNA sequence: TGTGCCAGCAGTTACTCCTACAGGGGGACTGAAGCTTTCTTT.

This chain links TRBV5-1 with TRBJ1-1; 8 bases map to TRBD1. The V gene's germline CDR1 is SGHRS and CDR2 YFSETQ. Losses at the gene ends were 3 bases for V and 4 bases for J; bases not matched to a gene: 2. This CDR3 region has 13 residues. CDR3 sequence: CASSSQGATEAFF. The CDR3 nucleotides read TGCGCCAGCAGCTCCCAGGGGGCCACTGAAGCTTTCTTT.

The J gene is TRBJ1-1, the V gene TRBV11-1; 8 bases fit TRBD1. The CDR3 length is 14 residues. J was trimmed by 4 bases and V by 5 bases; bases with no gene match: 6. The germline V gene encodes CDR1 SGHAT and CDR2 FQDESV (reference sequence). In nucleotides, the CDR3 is TGTGCCAGCAGCCTTAACAGGGGGGGCACTGAAGCTTTCTTT. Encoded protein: CASSLNRGGTEAFF.

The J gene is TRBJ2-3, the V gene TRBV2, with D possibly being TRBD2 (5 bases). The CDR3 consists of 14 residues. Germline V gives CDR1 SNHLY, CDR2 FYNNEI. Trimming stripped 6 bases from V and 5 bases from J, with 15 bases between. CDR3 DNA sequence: TGTGCCAGCAGCCTTGGGCTAGCAGTAGATACGCAGTATTTT. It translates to CASSLGLAVDTQYF. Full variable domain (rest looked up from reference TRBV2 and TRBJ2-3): EPEVTQTPSHQVTQMGQEVILRCVPISNHLYFYWYRQILGQKVEFLVSFYNNEISEKSEIFDDQFSVERPDGSNFTLKIRSTKLEDSAMYFCASSLGLAVDTQYFGPGTRLTVL.

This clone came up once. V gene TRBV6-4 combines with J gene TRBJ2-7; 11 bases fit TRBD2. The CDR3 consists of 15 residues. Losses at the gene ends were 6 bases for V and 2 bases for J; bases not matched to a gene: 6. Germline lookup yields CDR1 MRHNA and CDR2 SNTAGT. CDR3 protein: CASSRLAGSTYEQYF. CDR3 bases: TGTGCCAGCAGCCGACTAGCGGGAAGCACCTACGAGCAGTACTTC.

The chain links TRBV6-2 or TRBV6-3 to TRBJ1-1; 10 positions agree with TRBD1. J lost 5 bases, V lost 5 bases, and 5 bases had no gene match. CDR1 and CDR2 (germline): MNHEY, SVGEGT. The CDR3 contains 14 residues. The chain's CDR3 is CASSKTGQGTEAFF. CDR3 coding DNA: TGTGCCAGCAGTAAGACGGGACAGGGGACTGAAGCTTTCTTT.

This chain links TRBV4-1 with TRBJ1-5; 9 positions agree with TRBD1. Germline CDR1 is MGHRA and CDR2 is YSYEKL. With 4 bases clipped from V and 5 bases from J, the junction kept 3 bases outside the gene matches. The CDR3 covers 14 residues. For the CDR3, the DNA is TGCGCCAGCAGCCCGGGACAGGGCGATCAGCCCCAGCATTTT. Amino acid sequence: CASSPGQGDQPQHF.

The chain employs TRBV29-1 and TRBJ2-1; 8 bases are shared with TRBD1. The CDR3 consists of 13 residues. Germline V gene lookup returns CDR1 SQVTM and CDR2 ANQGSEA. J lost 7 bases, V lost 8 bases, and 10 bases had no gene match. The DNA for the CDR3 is TGCAGCATTTATGGACAGGGACTTAATGAGCAGTTCTTC. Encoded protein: CSIYGQGLNEQFF.